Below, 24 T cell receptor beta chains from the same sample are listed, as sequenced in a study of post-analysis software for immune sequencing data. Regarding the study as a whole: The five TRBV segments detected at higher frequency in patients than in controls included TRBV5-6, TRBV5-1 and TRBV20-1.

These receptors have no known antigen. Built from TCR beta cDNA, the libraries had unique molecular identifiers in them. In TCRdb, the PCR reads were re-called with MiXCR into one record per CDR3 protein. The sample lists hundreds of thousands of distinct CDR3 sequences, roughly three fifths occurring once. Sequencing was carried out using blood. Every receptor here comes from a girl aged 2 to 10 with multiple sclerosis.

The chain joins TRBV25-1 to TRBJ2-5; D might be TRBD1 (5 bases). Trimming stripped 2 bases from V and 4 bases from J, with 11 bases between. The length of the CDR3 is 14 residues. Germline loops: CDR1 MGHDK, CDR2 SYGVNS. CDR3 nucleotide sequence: TGTGCCAGCAGTGAAAATCTCAGGGCAGAGACCCAGTACTTC. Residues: CASSENLRAETQYF.

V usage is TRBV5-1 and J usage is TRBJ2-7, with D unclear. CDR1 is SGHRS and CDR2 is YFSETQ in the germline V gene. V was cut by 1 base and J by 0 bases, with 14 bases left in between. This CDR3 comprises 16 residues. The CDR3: CASSLIGRKSSYEQYF. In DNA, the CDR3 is TGCGCCAGCAGCTTGATAGGTCGGAAGAGCTCCTACGAGCAGTACTTC.

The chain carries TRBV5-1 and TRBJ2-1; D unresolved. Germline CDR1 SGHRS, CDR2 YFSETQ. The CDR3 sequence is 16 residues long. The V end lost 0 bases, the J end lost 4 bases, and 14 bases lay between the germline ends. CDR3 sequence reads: CASSLASLGPYNEQFF. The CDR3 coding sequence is TGCGCCAGCAGCTTGGCCAGTCTCGGTCCATACAATGAGCAGTTCTTC.

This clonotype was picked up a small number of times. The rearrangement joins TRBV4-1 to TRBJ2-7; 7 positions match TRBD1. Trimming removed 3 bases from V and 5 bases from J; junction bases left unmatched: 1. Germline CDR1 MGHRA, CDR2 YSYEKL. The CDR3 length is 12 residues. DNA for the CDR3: TGCGCCAGCAGCCATACAGGGGACGAGCAGTACTTC. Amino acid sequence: CASSHTGDEQYF.

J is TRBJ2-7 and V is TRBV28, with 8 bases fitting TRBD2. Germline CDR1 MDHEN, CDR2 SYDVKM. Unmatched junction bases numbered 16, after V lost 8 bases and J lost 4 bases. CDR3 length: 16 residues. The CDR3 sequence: CASSASGAGELYEQYF. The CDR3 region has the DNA TGTGCCAGCTCAGCGAGCGGAGCGGGAGAATTGTACGAGCAGTACTTC.

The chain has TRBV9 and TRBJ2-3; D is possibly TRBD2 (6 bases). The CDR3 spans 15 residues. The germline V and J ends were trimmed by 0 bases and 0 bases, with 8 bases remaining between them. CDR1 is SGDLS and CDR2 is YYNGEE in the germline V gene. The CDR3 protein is CASSVGAGSTDTQYF. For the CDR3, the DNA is TGTGCCAGCAGCGTAGGGGCGGGAAGCACAGATACGCAGTATTTT.

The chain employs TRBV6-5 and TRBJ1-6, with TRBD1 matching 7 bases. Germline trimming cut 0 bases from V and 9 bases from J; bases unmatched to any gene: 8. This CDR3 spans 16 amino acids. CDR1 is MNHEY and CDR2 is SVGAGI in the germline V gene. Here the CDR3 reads CASSYSGVGDSSPLHF. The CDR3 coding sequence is TGTGCCAGCAGTTACTCAGGGGTAGGGGACAGTTCACCCCTCCACTTT.

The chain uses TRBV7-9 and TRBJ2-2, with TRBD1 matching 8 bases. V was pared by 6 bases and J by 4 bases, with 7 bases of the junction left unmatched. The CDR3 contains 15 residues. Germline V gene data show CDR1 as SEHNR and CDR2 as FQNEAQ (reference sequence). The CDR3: CASRLTGDATGELFF. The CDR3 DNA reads TGTGCCAGCAGGCTGACAGGGGACGCCACCGGGGAGCTGTTTTTT.

The DNA for the CDR3 is TGTGCCAGCAGTTTTGTGGCAGGGGGCCAATTGAACACTGAAGCTTTCTTT. As protein: CASSFVAGGQLNTEAFF. This rearrangement joins TRBV28 to TRBJ1-1, with TRBD1 matching over 8 bases. The J segment lost 0 bases and the V segment lost 3 bases, leaving 9 bases of the junction unmatched. This CDR3 has 17 residues. Germline CDR1 and CDR2: MDHEN and SYDVKM.

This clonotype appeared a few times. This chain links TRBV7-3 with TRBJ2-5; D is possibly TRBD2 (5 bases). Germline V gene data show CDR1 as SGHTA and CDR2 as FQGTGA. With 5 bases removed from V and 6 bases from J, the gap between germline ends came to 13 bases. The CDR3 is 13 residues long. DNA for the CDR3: TGTGCCAGCAGCCCAACTAGTCAACAGACCCAGTACTTC. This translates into CASSPTSQQTQYF.

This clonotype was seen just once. CDR3 sequence (DNA): TGCAGCGGCGGGGACAGGGGGCAGGTCTACACCTTC. This gives the protein CSGGDRGQVYTF. This chain connects TRBV29-1 to TRBJ1-2, with TRBD1 identical over 12 bases. Germline V lookup: CDR1 SQVTM, CDR2 ANQGSEA. The V and J ends lost 7 bases and 10 bases, in that order; junction bases with no gene match: 7. The CDR3 covers 12 residues.

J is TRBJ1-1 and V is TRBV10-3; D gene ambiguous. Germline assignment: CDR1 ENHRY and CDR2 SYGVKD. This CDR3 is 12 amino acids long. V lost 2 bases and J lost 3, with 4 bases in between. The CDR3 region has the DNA TGTGCCATCAGTGAGCAGGACACTGAAGCTTTCTTT. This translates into CAISEQDTEAFF.

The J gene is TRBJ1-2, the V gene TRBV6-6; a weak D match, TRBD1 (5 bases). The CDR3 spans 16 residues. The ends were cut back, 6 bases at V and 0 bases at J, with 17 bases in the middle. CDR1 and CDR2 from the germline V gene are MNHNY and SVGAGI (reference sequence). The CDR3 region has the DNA TGTGCCAGCAGACGTCTCCGGGACGGACCTAACTATGGCTACACCTTC. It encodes CASRRLRDGPNYGYTF.

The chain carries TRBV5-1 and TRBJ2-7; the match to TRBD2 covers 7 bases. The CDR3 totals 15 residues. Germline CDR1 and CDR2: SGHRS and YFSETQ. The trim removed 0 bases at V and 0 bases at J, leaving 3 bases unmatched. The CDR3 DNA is TGCGCCAGCAGCTTGGCCGCTAGCGGCTCCTACGAGCAGTACTTC. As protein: CASSLAASGSYEQYF.

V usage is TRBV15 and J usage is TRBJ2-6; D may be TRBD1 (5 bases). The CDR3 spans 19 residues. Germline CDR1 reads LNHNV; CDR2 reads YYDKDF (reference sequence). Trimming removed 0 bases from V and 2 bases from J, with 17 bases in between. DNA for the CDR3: TGTGCCACCAGCAGAGATCAGGGAAGGGTAGGGCCTGGGGCCAACGTCCTGACTTTC. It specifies CATSRDQGRVGPGANVLTF.

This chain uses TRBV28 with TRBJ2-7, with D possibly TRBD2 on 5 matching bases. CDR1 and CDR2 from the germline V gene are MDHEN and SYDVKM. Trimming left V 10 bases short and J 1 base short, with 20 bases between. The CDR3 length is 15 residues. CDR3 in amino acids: CAISPGRAGSYEQYF. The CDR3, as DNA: TGTGCCATTAGTCCCGGCCGGGCGGGTTCCTACGAGCAGTACTTC.

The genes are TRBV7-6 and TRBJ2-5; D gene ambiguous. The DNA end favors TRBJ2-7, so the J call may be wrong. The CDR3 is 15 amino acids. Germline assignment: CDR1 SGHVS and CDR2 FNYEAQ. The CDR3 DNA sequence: TGTGCCAGCAGCTTAGCGGCTCCCGGTTTGAGCGAGCAGTACTTC. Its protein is CASSLAAPGLSEQYF.

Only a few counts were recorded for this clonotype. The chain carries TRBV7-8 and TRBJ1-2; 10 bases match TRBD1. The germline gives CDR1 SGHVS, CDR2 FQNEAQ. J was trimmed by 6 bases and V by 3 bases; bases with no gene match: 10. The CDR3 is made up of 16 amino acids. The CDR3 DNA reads TGTGCCAGCAGCTTTATACGACAGGGGGCGGCGGATGGCTACACCTTC. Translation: CASSFIRQGAADGYTF.

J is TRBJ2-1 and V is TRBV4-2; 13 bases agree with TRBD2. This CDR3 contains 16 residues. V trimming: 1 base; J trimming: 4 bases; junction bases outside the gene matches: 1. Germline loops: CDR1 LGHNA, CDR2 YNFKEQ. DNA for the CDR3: TGTGCCAGCAGCCAAGCGACTAGCGGGGGGTACAATGAGCAGTTCTTC. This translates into CASSQATSGGYNEQFF.

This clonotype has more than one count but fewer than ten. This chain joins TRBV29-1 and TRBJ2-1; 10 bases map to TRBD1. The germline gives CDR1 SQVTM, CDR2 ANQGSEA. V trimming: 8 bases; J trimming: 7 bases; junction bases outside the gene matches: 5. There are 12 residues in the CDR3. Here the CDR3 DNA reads TGCAGCTTCTCGGACAGGGGGAATGAGCAGTTCTTC. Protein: CSFSDRGNEQFF.

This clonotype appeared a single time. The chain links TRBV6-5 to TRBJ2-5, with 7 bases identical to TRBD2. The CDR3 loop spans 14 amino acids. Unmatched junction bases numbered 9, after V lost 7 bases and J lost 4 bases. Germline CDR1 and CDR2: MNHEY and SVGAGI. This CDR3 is CASTGRATPETQYF. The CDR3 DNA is TGTGCCAGCACGGGGAGGGCCACTCCAGAGACCCAGTACTTC.

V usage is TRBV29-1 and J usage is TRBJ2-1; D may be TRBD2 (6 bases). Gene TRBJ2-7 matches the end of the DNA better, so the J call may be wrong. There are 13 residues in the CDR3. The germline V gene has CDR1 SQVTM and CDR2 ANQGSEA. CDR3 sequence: CSVEARRGSEQYF. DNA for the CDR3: TGCAGCGTTGAAGCCCGTCGGGGGAGTGAGCAGTACTTC.

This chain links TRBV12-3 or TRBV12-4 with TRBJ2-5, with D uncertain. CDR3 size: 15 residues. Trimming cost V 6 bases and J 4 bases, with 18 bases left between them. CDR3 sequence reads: CASSSLRPVGETQYF. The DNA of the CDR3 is TGTGCCAGCAGCTCCCTTAGGCCAGTGGGAGAGACCCAGTACTTC.

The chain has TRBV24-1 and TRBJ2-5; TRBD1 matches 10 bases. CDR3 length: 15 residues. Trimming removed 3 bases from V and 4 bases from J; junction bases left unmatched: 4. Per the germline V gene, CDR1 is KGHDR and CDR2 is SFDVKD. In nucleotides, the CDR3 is TGTGCCACCAGTGATCCCCGGACAGGGGGAGAGACCCAGTACTTC. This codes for CATSDPRTGGETQYF.